This record covers a single TCR beta chain. This sample was included in a study of blood T cell repertoires in COVID-19. In the authors' workflow: Amplification of reference gene primers was used by the study to estimate nucleated cell counts. TCRdb keeps only in-frame clones here, not all; method: immunoSEQ multiplex PCR. For V, J and clone size, that table is used; D and trimming come from the DNA. This table has 200,000 to 300,000 clones, about 79% appearing once. The CDR3 runs to 12 residues. Germline values: CDR1 SEHNR, CDR2 FQNEAQ (reference sequence). The germline V and J ends were trimmed by 7 bases and 0 bases, with 5 bases remaining between them.

Specimen: peripheral blood. The rearrangement uses TRBV7-9 and TRBJ2-3; D call uncertain. The source is a man aged 35 to 55 who had recovered from COVID-19. The CDR3 nucleotides are TGTGCCAGCATGGGCAGCACAGATACGCAGTATTTT. Encoded protein: CASMGSTDTQYF.